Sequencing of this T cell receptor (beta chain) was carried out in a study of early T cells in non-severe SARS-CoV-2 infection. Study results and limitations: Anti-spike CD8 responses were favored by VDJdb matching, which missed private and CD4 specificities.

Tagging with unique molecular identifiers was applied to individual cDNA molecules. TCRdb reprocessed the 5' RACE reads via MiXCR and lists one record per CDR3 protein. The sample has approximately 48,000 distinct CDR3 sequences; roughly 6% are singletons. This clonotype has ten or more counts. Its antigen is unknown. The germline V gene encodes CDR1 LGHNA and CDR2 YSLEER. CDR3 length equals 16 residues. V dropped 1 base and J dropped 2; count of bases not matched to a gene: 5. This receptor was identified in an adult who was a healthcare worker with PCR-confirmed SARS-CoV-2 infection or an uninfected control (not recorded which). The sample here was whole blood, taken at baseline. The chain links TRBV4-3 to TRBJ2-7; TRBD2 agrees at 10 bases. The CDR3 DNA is TGCGCCAGCAGCCAAGGGTTAAGCGGGGGGGCCTACGAGCAGTACTTC. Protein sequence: CASSQGLSGGAYEQYF.